The 8 T cell receptor beta chains reported below all come from one sample, sequenced in a study of CD8+ T cells in alopecia areata. Treatment: oral pan-JAK inhibitor, 5-10 mg twice daily. Reverse transcribed after extraction, RNA yielded cDNA as the sequencing template. The protocol was immunoSEQ multiplex PCR, while the TCRdb copy is restricted to in-frame clones and leaves out a portion. The sample lists fewer than 150,000 clones, 55% to 60% occurring once. The starting material was CD4+ T cells sorted from blood, obtained at week 24, from a patient treated with tofacitinib. All receptors derive from a human donor with alopecia areata.

This clone was observed a few times. The chain links TRBV7-2 to TRBJ2-2; D is possibly TRBD1 or TRBD2 (7 bases each). The CDR3 spans 17 residues. Germline V gene lookup returns CDR1 SGHTA and CDR2 FQGNSA. V lost 0 bases and J lost 6, with 17 bases in between. The CDR3, as DNA: TGTGCCAGCAGCTTAGCGCAGGGGGGCGGGGGCCCCGGGGAGCTGTTTTTT. It yields the protein CASSLAQGGGGPGELFF. The entire variable domain, with the rest obtained from reference TRBV7-2 and TRBJ2-2, is as follows: GAGVSQSPSNKVTEKGKDVELRCDPISGHTALYWYRQSLGQGLEFLIYFQGNSAPDKSGLPSDRFSAERTGGSVSTLTIQRTQQEDSAVYLCASSLAQGGGGPGELFFGEGSRLTVL.

This clone appeared a few times. The rearrangement joins TRBV18 to TRBJ1-1, with a weak D call TRBD1 (6 bases). This CDR3 region has 14 residues. Germline V CDR1 and CDR2: KGHSH, LQKENI. V shed 2 bases and J shed 5 bases, with 12 bases lying between them. For the CDR3, the DNA is TGTGCCAGCTCACCAGAACAGGGAAGAACTGAAGCTTTCTTT. Its translation is CASSPEQGRTEAFF.

This clone was observed a few times. The V gene is TRBV4-2, the J gene TRBJ1-6, with D possibly matching TRBD1 (6 bases). Deletions cut 6 bases from V and 12 bases from J, with 18 bases between. The germline gives CDR1 LGHNA, CDR2 YNFKEQ. The CDR3 is 14 amino acids. The CDR3 region is CASRPTRQAGPLHF. The CDR3 coding sequence is TGTGCCAGCAGGCCCACCAGACAGGCGGGACCCCTCCACTTT.

V is TRBV29-1 and J is TRBJ2-5; TRBD1 might be the D (6 bases). CDR1 is SQVTM, CDR2 ANQGSEA, per germline. This CDR3 contains 14 residues. With 8 bases removed from V and 7 bases from J, the gap between germline ends came to 23 bases. The CDR3 DNA reads TGCAGCACGGACAGTCCGTCCGCTTGGTCGACCCAGTACTTC. Its protein product is CSTDSPSAWSTQYF.

This clone was detected only a few times. The V and J genes are TRBV29-1 and TRBJ2-7; 9 nucleotides line up with TRBD1. The CDR3 has 13 residues. With 6 bases clipped from V and 5 bases from J, the junction kept 8 bases outside the gene matches. Per germline, CDR1 SQVTM and CDR2 ANQGSEA. CDR3 coding DNA: TGCAGCGTAAAACGGACAGGGGCCAACGAGCAGTACTTC. As protein: CSVKRTGANEQYF.

The V and J genes are TRBV7-2 and TRBJ2-3; D is ambiguous. This CDR3 is 15 amino acids long. With 5 bases removed from V and 0 bases from J, the gap between germline ends came to 12 bases. Germline V CDR1 and CDR2: SGHTA, FQGNSA. This chain's CDR3 is CASSPQSGSTDTQYF. CDR3 nucleotides: TGTGCCAGCAGCCCCCAGTCCGGGAGCACAGATACGCAGTATTTT.

The chain couples TRBV7-8 to TRBJ1-6; 11 bases align to TRBD1. J was trimmed by 9 bases and V by 6 bases; bases with no gene match: 10. Per the germline V gene, CDR1 is SGHVS and CDR2 is FQNEAQ. The CDR3 totals 16 residues. Here the CDR3 reads CASRTGTGGIISPLHF. In nucleotides, the CDR3 is TGTGCCAGCAGAACCGGGACAGGGGGAATTATTTCACCCCTCCACTTT.

This clone is a singleton in its sample. V usage is TRBV14 and J usage is TRBJ1-6; no definite D call. The V gene lost 4 bases and the J gene lost 6 bases, with 10 bases spanning the gap. CDR1 and CDR2 from the germline V gene are SGHDN and FVKESK. CDR3 length: 14 residues. The CDR3 sequence is CASSLGSSNSPLHF. The DNA of the CDR3 is TGTGCCAGCAGCCTCGGGAGCTCTAATTCACCCCTCCACTTT.